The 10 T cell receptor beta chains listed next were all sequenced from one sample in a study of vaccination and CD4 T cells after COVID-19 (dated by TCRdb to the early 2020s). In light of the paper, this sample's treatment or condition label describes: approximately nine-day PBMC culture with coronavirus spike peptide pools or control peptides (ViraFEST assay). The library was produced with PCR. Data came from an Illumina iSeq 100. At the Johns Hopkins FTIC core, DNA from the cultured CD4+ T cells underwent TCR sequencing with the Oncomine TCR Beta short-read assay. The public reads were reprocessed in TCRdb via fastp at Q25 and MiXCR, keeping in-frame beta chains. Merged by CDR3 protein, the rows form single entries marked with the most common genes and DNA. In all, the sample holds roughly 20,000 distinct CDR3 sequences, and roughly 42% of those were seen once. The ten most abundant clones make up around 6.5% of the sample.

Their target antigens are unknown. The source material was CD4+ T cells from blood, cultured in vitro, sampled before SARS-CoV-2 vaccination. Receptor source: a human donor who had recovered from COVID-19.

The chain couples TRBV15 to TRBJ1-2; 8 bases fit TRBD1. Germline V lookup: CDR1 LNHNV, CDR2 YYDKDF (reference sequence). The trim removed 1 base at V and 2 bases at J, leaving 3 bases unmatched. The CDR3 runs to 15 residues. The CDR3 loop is CATSRAGQGNYGYTF. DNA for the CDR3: TGTGCCACCAGCAGAGCAGGACAGGGCAACTATGGCTACACCTTC. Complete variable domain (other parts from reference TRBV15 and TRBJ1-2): DAMVIQNPRYQVTQFGKPVTLSCSQTLNHNVMYWYQQKSSQAPKLLFHYYDKDFNNEADTPDNFQSRRPNTSFCFLDIRSPGLGDTAMYLCATSRAGQGNYGYTFGSGTRLTVV.

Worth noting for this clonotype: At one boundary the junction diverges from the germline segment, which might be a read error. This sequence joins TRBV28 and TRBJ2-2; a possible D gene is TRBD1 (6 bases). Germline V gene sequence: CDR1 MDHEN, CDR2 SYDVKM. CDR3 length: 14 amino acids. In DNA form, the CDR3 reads TGTGTCAGCACCCAAGCAGGGGACACCGGGGAGCTGTTTTTT. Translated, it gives CVSTQAGDTGELFF.

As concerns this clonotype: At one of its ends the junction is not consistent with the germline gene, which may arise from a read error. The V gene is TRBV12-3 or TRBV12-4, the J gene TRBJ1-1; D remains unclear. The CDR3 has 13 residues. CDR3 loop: CANSLLRDTEAFF. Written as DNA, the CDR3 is TGTGCCAACAGTCTGCTCCGGGACACTGAAGCTTTCTTT.

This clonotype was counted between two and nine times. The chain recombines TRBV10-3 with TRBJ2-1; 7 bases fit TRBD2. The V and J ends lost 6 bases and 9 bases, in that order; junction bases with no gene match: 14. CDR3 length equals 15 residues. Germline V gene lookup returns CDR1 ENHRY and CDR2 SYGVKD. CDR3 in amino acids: CAISEVAGVKGEQFF. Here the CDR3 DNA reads TGTGCCATCAGCGAAGTGGCGGGGGTCAAGGGTGAGCAGTTCTTC.

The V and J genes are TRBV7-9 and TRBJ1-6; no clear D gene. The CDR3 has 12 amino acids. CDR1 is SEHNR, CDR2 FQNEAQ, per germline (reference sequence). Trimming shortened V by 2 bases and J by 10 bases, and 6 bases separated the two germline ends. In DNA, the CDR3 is TGTGCCAGCAGCTTATTCCCCTCACCCCTCCACTTT. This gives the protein CASSLFPSPLHF.

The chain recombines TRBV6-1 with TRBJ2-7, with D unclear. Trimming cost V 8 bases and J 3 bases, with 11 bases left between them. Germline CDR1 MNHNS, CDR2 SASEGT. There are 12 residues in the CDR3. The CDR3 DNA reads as TGTGCCAGCTTCGACGGATACTACGAGCAGTACTTC. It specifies CASFDGYYEQYF.

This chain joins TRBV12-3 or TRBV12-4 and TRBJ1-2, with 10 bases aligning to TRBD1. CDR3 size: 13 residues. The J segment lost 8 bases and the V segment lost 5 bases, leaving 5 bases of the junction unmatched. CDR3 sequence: CASSRTGGEGYTF. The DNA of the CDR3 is TGTGCCAGCAGTCGGACAGGGGGTGAGGGCTACACCTTC.

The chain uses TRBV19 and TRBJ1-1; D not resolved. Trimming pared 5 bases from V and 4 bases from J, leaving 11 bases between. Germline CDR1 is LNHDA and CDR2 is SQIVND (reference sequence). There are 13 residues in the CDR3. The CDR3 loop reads CASSFSVGTEAFF. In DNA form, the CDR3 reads TGTGCCAGTAGTTTCAGCGTAGGCACTGAAGCTTTCTTT.

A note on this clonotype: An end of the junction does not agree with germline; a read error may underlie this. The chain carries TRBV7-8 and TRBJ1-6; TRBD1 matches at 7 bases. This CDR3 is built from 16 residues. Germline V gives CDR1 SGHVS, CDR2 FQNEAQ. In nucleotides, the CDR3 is TGTGCCAGCAGCTTAGGACAGGGCTCCTATAGTTCACCCCTCCACTTT. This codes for CASSLGQGSYSSPLHF.

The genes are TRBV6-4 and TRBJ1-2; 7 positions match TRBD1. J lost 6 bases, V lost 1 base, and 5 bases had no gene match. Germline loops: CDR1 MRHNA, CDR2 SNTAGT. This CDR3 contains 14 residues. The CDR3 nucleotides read TGTGCCAGCAGTGACTGGAGGGGGCAGGATGGCTACACCTTC. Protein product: CASSDWRGQDGYTF.